This T cell receptor (beta chain) appears in the sequencing data of a study of T cell responses to AZD1222 COVID-19 vaccine. Whole-study findings and limits: It was only after the peak T cell response that any repertoires were sampled. Nearly half of spike-specific TCRs reportedly target unmutated variant regions. Clonal diversity was possibly underestimated; the donors were predominantly white British and more often female.

Sequencing used immunoSEQ multiplex PCR; TCRdb keeps in-frame clones, though not all of them. The repertoire includes 150,000 or so clones, 85% to 95% of them detected once, and about 3.8% sits in the top ten. The V and J ends lost 4 bases and 2 bases respectively, with 20 bases between them. Per the germline V gene, CDR1 is SGHTS and CDR2 is YDEGEE. This CDR3 contains 17 residues. Comment on this clone: As yet, its antigen is unknown.

The material sequenced was peripheral blood, taken 28 days after the second AZD1222 dose. The clonotype was recovered from an adult who received the AZD1222 COVID-19 vaccine. The chain uses TRBV5-8 and TRBJ2-3, with D possibly matching TRBD2 (5 bases). The CDR3 DNA is TGTGCCAGCAGCCCTCCCCCCGGGATCTATGTCACAGATACGCAGTATTTT. It translates to CASSPPPGIYVTDTQYF.